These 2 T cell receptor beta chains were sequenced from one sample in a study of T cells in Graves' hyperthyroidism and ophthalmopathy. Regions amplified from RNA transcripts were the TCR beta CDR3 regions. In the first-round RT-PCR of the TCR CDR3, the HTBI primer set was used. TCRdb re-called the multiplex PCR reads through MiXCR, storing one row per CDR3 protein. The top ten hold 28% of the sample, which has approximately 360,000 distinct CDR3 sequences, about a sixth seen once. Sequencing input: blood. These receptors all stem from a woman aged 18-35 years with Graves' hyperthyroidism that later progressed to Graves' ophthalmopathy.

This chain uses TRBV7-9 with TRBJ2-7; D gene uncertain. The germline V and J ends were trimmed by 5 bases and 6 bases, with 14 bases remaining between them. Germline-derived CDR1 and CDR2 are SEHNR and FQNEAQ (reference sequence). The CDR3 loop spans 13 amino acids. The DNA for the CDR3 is TGTGCCAGCAGCCCCCCGTCCGGGCGCGAGCAGTACTTC. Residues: CASSPPSGREQYF. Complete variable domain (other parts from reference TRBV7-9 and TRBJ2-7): DTGVSQNPRHKITKRGQNVTFRCDPISEHNRLYWYRQTLGQGPEFLTYFQNEAQLEKSRLLSDRFSAERPKGSFSTLEIQRTEQGDSAMYLCASSPPSGREQYFGPGTRLTVT.

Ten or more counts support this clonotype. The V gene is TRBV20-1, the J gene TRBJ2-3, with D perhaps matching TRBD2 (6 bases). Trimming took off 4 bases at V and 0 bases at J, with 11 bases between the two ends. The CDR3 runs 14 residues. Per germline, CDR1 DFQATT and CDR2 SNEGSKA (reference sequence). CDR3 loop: CSATGLFSTDTQYF. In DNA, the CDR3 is TGCAGTGCTACGGGACTCTTTAGCACAGATACGCAGTATTTT.